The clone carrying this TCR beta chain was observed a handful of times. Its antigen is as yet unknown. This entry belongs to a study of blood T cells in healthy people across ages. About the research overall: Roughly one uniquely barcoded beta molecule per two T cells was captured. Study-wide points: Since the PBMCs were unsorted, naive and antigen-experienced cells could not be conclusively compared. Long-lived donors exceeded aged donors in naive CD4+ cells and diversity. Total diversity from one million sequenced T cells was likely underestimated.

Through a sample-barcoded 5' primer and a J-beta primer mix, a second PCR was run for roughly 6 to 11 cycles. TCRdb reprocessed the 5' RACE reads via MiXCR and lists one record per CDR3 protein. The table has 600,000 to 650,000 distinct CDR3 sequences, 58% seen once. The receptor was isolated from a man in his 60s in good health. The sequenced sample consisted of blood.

CDR3 sequence reads: CASSQNSGSETQYF. In nucleotides, the CDR3 is TGTGCCAGCAGCCAGAATAGCGGTTCAGAGACCCAGTACTTC. This rearrangement joins TRBV3-1 to TRBJ2-5; possibly TRBD2 for D (6 bases). Germline V CDR1 and CDR2: LGHDT, YNNKEL (reference sequence). V shed 3 bases and J shed 4 bases, with 12 bases lying between them. The CDR3 length is 14 residues.